This T cell receptor beta chain was retrieved from a study of cytomegalovirus exposure and HLA in healthy donors. Regarding the study as a whole: In an earlier analysis, most TCR beta V segments were productive about 87% or about 30% of the time. When analyzed later, a missense DCLRE1C variant was found to be linked to TCR beta V- and J-gene trimming. Later, an analysis found that common viral pathogens appeared to be linked with several of the most significant clusters.

Use of 60 Vbeta and 13 Jbeta primers characterized the PCR. Authors' data handling: Counted up in a later analysis, unique TCR beta chains came to about 83 million, with roughly 11 million shared. Libraries were prepared by immunoSEQ multiplex PCR; TCRdb keeps only in-frame clonotypes and omits some of them. For V, J and clone size, that table is used; D and trimming come from the DNA. The top ten clones hold around 10% of a sample with tens of thousands of clones, roughly 78% of them seen once. This clone was seen a single time. The antigen remains undetermined. Per the germline V gene, CDR1 is SGHDN and CDR2 is FVKESK. Trimming stripped 6 bases from V and 14 bases from J, with 19 bases between. CDR3 length: 13 amino acids.

The chain combines TRBV14 with TRBJ1-4; tentatively, D is TRBD1 (5 bases). This TCR was recovered from a woman in her thirties or forties in good health and CMV-seropositive. The sequenced sample consisted of PBMCs. CDR3 residues: CASSFGGVPRLFF. Written as DNA, the CDR3 is TGTGCCAGCAGTTTCGGGGGGGTCCCCCGGCTGTTTTTT.